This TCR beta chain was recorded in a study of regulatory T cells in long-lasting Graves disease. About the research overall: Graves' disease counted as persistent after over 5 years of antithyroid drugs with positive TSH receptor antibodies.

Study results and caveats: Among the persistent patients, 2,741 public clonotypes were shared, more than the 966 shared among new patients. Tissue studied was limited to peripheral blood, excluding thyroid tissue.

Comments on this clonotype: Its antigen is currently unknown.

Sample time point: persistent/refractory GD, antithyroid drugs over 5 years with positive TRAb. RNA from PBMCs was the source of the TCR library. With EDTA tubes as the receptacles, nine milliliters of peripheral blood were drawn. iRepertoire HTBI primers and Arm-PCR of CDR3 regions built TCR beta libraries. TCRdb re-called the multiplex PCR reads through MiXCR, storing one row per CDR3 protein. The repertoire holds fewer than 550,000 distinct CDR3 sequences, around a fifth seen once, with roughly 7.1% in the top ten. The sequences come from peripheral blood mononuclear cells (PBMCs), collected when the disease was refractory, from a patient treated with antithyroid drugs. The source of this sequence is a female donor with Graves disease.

The CDR3 DNA follows: TGCAGCCATACTCGCGAGACCCAGTACTTC. This translates into CSHTRETQYF. The V and J genes are TRBV29-1 and TRBJ2-5, with no clear D. CDR3 length: 10 amino acids. Germline V gene lookup returns CDR1 SQVTM and CDR2 ANQGSEA. V was trimmed by 8 bases and J by 5 bases, leaving 9 bases between them.